The clone carrying this T cell receptor beta chain was seen only once. Recruited during active infection, patients (from Seattle) were subsequently followed longitudinally. Some clones are missing from TCRdb's copy, which holds only in-frame ones; the method was immunoSEQ multiplex PCR. Here the sample spans approximately 210,000 clones, about 85% being singletons. The CDR3 has 19 amino acids. The V gene lost 1 base and the J gene lost 3 bases, with 21 bases spanning the gap. Germline V gene lookup returns CDR1 LGHDT and CDR2 YNNKEL (reference sequence). This sample stems from a study of blood T cell repertoires in COVID-19. Study-wide background: Material from acute and convalescent COVID-19 was sourced from the United States, Italy and Spain.

The V call is TRBV3-1 (or the pseudogene TRBV3-2), the J call TRBJ2-2, with D possibly being TRBD1 (5 bases). This sequence was found in an elderly woman with COVID-19, enrolled during active disease. Sample: peripheral blood. The CDR3 reads CASSQGRKVGLRDTGELFF. The CDR3 bases are TGTGCCAGCAGCCAAGGAAGAAAGGTTGGGCTCAGGGACACCGGGGAGCTGTTTTTT.